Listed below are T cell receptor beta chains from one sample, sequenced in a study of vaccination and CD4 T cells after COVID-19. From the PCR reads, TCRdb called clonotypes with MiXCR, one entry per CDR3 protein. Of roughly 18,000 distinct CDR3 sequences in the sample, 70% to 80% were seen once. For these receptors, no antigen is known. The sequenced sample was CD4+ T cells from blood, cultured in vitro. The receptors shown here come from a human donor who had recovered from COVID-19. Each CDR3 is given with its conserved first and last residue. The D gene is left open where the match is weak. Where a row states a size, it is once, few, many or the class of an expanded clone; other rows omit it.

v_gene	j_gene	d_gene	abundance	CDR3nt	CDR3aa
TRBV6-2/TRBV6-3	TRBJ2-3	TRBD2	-	TGTGCCAGCAGTACCCGGGGGGGCAGGAGAGATACGCAGTATTTT	CASSTRGGRRDTQYF
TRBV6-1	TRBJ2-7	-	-	TGTGCCAGCACCCCTCGGGTCCCCCCCTACGAGCAGTACTTC	CASTPRVPPYEQYF
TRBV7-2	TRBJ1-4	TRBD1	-	TGTGCCAGCAGCAGTTACAGGGGAGGTGGTGAAAAACTGTTTTTT	CASSSYRGGGEKLFF
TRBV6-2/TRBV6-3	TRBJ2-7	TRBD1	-	TGTGCCAGCAGCCCCCGGACAGGGATGACCTACGAGCAGTACTTC	CASSPRTGMTYEQYF
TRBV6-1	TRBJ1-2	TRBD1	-	TGTGCCAGCATCCGGACAGGGAACTATGGCTACACCTTC	CASIRTGNYGYTF
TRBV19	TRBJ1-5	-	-	TGTGCCAGTAGTAGGGGACAAAGGGACAATCAGCCCCAGCATTTT	CASSRGQRDNQPQHF
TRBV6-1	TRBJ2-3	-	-	TGTGCCAGCGGGAAGTGGGGCGGGATAACAGATACGCAGTATTTT	CASGKWGGITDTQYF
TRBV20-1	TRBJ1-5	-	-	TGCAGTGCTATGCCTGGTGGCAATCAGCCCCAGCATTTT	CSAMPGGNQPQHF
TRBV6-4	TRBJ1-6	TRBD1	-	TGTGCCAGTCGGAGCCGACAGGGGGTGAATTCACCCCTCCACTTT	CASRSRQGVNSPLHF
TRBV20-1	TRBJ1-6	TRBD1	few	TGCAGTGCTGACAGGGATTCCTATAATTCACCCCTCCACTTT	CSADRDSYNSPLHF
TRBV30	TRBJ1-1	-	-	TGTGCCTGGAGTCAAATCAGGAACACTGAAGCTTTCTTT	CAWSQIRNTEAFF
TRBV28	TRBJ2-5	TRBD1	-	TGTGCCAGCAGTGCCAGACAGGGGAATGGGGAGACCCAGTACTTC	CASSARQGNGETQYF
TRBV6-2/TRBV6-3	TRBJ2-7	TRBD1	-	TGTGCCAGCAGTCGACAGGGTTACGAGCAGTACTTC	CASSRQGYEQYF
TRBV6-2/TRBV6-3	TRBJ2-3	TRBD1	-	TGTGCCAGCAGCTCCAGGGGGATTGCGGATACGCAGTATTTT	CASSSRGIADTQYF
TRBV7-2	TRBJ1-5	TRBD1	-	TGTGCCAGCAGCTGGGGACAGGGGAAGAATAATCAGCCCCAGCATTTT	CASSWGQGKNNQPQHF
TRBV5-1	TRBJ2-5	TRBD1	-	TGCGCCAGCAGCTCGCACCCGGACAGGGTTATTTCGGAGACCCAGTACTTC	CASSSHPDRVISETQYF
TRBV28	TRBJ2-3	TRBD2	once	TGTGCCAGTAACGGGGGAGTAGCGGGAGTTGCGCTGCCAGATACGCAGTATTTT	CASNGGVAGVALPDTQYF